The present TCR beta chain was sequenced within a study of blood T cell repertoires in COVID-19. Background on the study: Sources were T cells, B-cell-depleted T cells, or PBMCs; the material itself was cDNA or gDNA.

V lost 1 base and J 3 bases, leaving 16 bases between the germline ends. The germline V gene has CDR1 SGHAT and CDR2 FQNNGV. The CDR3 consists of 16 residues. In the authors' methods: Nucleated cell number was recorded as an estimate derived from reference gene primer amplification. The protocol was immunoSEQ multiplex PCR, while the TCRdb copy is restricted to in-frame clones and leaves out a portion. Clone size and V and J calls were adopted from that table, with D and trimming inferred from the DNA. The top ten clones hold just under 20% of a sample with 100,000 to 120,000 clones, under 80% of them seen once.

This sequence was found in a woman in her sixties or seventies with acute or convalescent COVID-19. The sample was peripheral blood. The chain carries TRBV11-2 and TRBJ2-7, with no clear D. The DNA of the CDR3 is TGTGCCAGCAGCTTAGGGGTCGGGTCGGTGGGCTACGAGCAGTACTTC. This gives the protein CASSLGVGSVGYEQYF. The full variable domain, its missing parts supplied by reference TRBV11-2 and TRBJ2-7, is EAGVAQSPRYKIIEKRQSVAFWCNPISGHATLYWYQQILGQGPKLLIQFQNNGVVDDSQLPKDRFSAERLKGVDSTLKIQPAKLEDSAVYLCASSLGVGSVGYEQYFGPGTRLTVT.